This T cell receptor beta chain was sequenced for a study of tumor-infiltrating lymphocytes in primary liver carcinoma. Germline V CDR1 and CDR2: SGHAT, FQNNGV. The CDR3 loop spans 17 amino acids. Germline DNA was extracted alongside blood RNA, which was obtained from unsorted whole blood. In the case of this clonotype: Germline is not matched at one junction end, which may reflect a read error.

The input was approximately 0.45 ug total RNA; TCR beta cDNA was made from it with a constant-region primer. Three nested multiplex PCR rounds, a slightly modified ARM-PCR method, built the TCR beta libraries. For approximately 10 cycles apiece, the opening two PCR rounds ran with TRBV1-TRBV30 forward primers and a C-beta reverse primer. Using its own MiXCR run on the multiplex PCR reads, TCRdb lists one record per CDR3 protein. The sample includes fewer than 350,000 distinct CDR3 sequences, 60% to 80% of them seen just once. The sequence came from a man aged 40-50 years with primary liver carcinoma and hepatitis B virus infection. V gene TRBV11-2 combines with J gene TRBJ2-1; the D is unclear. Sequenced material: peripheral blood. The CDR3 coding sequence is TGTGTCAGCAGCTTAGATCCCGGCGTTCACGGGCGGAATGAGCAGTTCTTC. It translates to CVSSLDPGVHGRNEQFF.